The present T cell receptor (beta chain) was sequenced within a study of cytomegalovirus exposure and HLA in healthy donors. Germline V gene data show CDR1 as SSHAT and CDR2 as FNYEAQ (reference sequence). J was trimmed by 0 bases and V by 5 bases; bases with no gene match: 3. This CDR3 is built from 15 residues. Comment on this clone: Its specificity is not known.

PCR amplification relied on 60 Vbeta primers (plus 13 Jbeta primers). Assay used: immunoSEQ multiplex PCR; TCRdb lists only in-frame clones, some missing. The data hold about 130,000 clones, with around 78% observed a single time. Points from the study as a whole: The authors later linked a missense DCLRE1C variant to TCR beta V- and J-gene trimming.

This receptor was identified in a woman in her thirties or forties in good health and CMV-seronegative. J is TRBJ2-5 and V is TRBV7-7; 10 bases line up with TRBD2. The sequenced material came from PBMCs. The CDR3 DNA is TGTGCCAGCAGCCGCGGGACTAGCGACCAAGAGACCCAGTACTTC. Translation gives CASSRGTSDQETQYF.